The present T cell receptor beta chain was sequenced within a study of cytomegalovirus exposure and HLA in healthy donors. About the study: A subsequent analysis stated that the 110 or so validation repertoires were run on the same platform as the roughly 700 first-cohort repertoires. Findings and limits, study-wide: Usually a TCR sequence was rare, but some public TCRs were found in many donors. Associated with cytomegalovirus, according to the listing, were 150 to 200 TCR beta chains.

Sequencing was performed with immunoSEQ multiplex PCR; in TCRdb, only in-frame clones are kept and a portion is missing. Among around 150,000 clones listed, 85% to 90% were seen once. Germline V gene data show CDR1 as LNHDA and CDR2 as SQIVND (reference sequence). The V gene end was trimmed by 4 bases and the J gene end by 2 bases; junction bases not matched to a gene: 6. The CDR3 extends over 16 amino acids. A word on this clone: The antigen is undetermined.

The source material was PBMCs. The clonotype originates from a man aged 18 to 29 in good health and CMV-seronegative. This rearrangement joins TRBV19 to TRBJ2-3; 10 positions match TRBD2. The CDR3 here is CASSTRTSGVTDTQYF. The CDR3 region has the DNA TGTGCCAGTAGTACGCGGACTAGCGGAGTCACAGATACGCAGTATTTT. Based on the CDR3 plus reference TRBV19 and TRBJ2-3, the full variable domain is DGGITQSPKYLFRKEGQNVTLSCEQNLNHDAMYWYRQDPGQGLRLIYYSQIVNDFQKGDIAEGYSVSREKKESFPLTVTSAQKNPTAFYLCASSTRTSGVTDTQYFGPGTRLTVL.